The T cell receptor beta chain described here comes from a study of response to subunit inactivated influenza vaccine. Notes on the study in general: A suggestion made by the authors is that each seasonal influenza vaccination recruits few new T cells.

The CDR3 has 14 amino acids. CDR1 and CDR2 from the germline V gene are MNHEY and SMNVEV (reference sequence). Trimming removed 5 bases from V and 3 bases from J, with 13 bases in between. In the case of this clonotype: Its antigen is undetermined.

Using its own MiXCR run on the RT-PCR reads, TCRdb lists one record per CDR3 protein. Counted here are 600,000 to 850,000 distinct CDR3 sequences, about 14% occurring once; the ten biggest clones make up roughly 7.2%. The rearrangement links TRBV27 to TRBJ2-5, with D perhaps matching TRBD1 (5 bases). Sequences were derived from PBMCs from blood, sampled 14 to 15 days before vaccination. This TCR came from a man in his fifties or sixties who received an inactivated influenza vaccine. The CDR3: CASSPWGTEETQYF. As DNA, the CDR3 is TGTGCCAGCAGTCCCTGGGGCACTGAAGAGACCCAGTACTTC.